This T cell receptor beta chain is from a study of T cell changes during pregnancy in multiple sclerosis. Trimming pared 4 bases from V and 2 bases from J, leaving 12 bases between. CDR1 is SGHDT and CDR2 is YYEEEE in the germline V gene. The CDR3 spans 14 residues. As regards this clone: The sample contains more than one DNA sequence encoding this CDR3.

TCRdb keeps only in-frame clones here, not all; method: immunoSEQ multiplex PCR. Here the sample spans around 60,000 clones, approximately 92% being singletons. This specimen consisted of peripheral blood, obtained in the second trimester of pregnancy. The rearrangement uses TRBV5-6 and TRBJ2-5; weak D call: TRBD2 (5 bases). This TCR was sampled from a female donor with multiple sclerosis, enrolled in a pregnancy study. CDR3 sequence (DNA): TGTGCCAGCAGCCTGGGATCGGGGCAAGAGACCCAGTACTTC. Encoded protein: CASSLGSGQETQYF.